Sequencing of this TCR beta chain was carried out in a study of T cell responses to AZD1222 COVID-19 vaccine. The study's findings and limits: Every sample of the repertoires postdated the peak T cell response. Unmutated variant regions are reportedly targeted by nearly half of spike-specific TCRs. CD4 TCRs associated with vaccination spanned spike, dominating at 160-218 and 743-854. Donors were chiefly white British, with a greater number of females, and clonal diversity was perhaps underestimated.

Concerning this clone: Antigen unknown.

Here immunoSEQ multiplex PCR was the method, and the copy in TCRdb shows in-frame clones only, minus some. The data show around 100,000 clones, around 89% seen once. Trimming left V 0 bases short and J 4 bases short, with 6 bases between. This CDR3 comprises 13 residues. The germline V gene has CDR1 LGHDT and CDR2 YNNKEL (reference sequence). The chain links TRBV3-1 (or the pseudogene TRBV3-2) to TRBJ2-5; D is ambiguous. The TCR comes from an adult in good health. Sample: peripheral blood, taken on day 0 of AZD1222 vaccination. The CDR3 reads CASSQDLLETQYF. DNA of the CDR3: TGTGCCAGCAGCCAAGATCTTTTAGAGACCCAGTACTTC.